This is a list of T cell receptor beta chains from one sample in a study of shared clonotypes between healthy human individuals. Profiled with immunoSEQ multiplex PCR; TCRdb holds only in-frame clones, not every one. The sample has around 1,000,000 clones; approximately 77% are singletons. Sequencing was carried out using memory CD4+ T cells from PBMCs. These receptor sequences come from a man younger than 30 in good health. Some clones in this sample may be carry-over from other donors' samples. CDR3s include the opening cysteine and the closing phenylalanine or tryptophan. The D gene is left open where the match is weak. The size field is filled for only some rows; it gives once, few, many or a size class.

CDR3 DNA,CDR3 protein,D gene,clone size,J gene,V gene
TGTGCCAGCAGCCAACTAGCGGGAGCTGCATATACGCAGTATTTT,CASSQLAGAAYTQYF,TRBD2,few,TRBJ2-3,TRBV7-7
TGTGCCAGCAGTGAATTGGACTTCTCTGGGGCCAACGTCCTGACTTTC,CASSELDFSGANVLTF,-,-,TRBJ2-6,TRBV6-9
TGTGCCAGCAGCGCCGGGACAACTAACACCGGGGAGCTGTTTTTT,CASSAGTTNTGELFF,-,few,TRBJ2-2,TRBV9
TGCGCCAGCAGCTCAGAGATAAGACAGGGGGCGCTGGGAATCTATGGCTACACCTTC,CASSSEIRQGALGIYGYTF,TRBD1,-,TRBJ1-2,TRBV5-1
TGTGCCAGCGGCACCAGACAGGGGTTGGGAAAAAACATTCAGTACTTC,CASGTRQGLGKNIQYF,TRBD1,-,TRBJ2-4,TRBV28
TGTGCCACCAGCGCGGACAGGGTGCTGCAGCCCCAGCATTTT,CATSADRVLQPQHF,TRBD1,-,TRBJ1-5,TRBV15
TGTGCCAGCTCTGGGACAGGGGGATTCGGGAATGAAAAACTGTTTTTT,CASSGTGGFGNEKLFF,TRBD1,few,TRBJ1-4,TRBV7-9
TGTGCCAGCAGCTTGCGGGAGGGCGGGGAAAAACTGTTTTTT,CASSLREGGEKLFF,-,-,TRBJ1-4,TRBV5-4
TGTGCCAGCACCGAAGGAGGGAGCATTAACTACGAGCAGTACTTC,CASTEGGSINYEQYF,-,-,TRBJ2-7,TRBV6-1
TGTGCCAGCCGATCTGCCAGGGGGCTGAGCGGGGAGCTGTTTTTT,CASRSARGLSGELFF,TRBD1,-,TRBJ2-2,TRBV2